The clone carrying this TCR beta chain was detected once. This sample was included in a study of blood T cell repertoires in COVID-19. At the level of the study: Sources were T cells, B-cell-depleted T cells, or PBMCs; the material itself was cDNA or gDNA.

Per the study methods: Amplifying reference gene primers gave estimates of nucleated cell counts. Produced via immunoSEQ multiplex PCR; TCRdb's table is partial and in-frame only. V and J calls and clone size follow that table, whereas D and trimming were derived from the DNA. The sample includes fewer than 85,000 clones, about 92% seen only once; the top ten take 0.8% to 1.3%. The CDR3 length is 17 residues. From germline, CDR1 is SGDLS and CDR2 YYNGEE. V dropped 4 bases and J dropped 1 base, with 21 bases sitting between them. The sample consisted of peripheral blood. This sequence was found in a woman aged 50 to 65 in a cohort sampled during active COVID-19. This chain connects TRBV9 to TRBJ2-7, with a possible D match to TRBD2 (6 bases). CDR3: CASSPRIDGSASYEQYF. DNA for the CDR3: TGTGCCAGCAGCCCCCGCATAGACGGGAGTGCTTCCTACGAGCAGTACTTC.